A selection of T cell receptor beta chains follows, all from one sample in a study of human T cells and chemical hapten exposure. TCRdb analysed the RACE reads with MiXCR anew, one entry per CDR3 protein. The sample holds about 120,000 distinct CDR3 sequences, 12% to 15% seen once. Source: whole blood, taken in connection with sensitization to the hapten diphenylcyclopropenone (DPC). Receptors were obtained from a man younger than 35 with alopecia areata. Some clones in this sample may be carry-over from other donors' samples. The CDR3 runs from the conserved cysteine through the conserved F or W. A D gene is named only where the DNA matches it firmly. The size entry is marked missing in some rows and otherwise reads once, few, many or a size class.

j_call: TRBJ2-5; d_call: -; v_call: TRBV7-2; clone_size: once; cdr3_nt: TGTGCCAGCAGCCCCCAGAGCGGACAGCGGGAGACCCAGTACTTC; cdr3_aa: CASSPQSGQRETQYF
j_call: TRBJ2-4; d_call: -; v_call: TRBV18; clone_size: few; cdr3_nt: TGTGCCAGCTCACCACCCCCGGAGAATGAGTGGTCCCAACACATTCAGTACTTC; cdr3_aa: CASSPPPENEWSQHIQYF
j_call: TRBJ2-3; d_call: TRBD2; v_call: TRBV18; clone_size: few; cdr3_nt: TGTGCCAGCTCACCCGACGGGACTAGCGGCACAGATACGCAGTATTTT; cdr3_aa: CASSPDGTSGTDTQYF
j_call: TRBJ2-3; d_call: -; v_call: TRBV7-2; clone_size: many; cdr3_nt: TGTGCCAGCAGCTTAGCCAGGGGCACAGATACGCAGTATTTT; cdr3_aa: CASSLARGTDTQYF
j_call: TRBJ2-1; d_call: -; v_call: TRBV4-1; clone_size: few; cdr3_nt: TGCGCCAGCAGCCAAGTACCTTACAATGAGCAGTTCTTC; cdr3_aa: CASSQVPYNEQFF
j_call: TRBJ2-3; d_call: TRBD2; v_call: TRBV10-3; clone_size: -; cdr3_nt: TGTGCCATCAGTAGAACTAGCGGGGGGCCTACAGATACGCAGTATTTT; cdr3_aa: CAISRTSGGPTDTQYF
j_call: TRBJ2-3; d_call: -; v_call: TRBV10-3; clone_size: few; cdr3_nt: TGTGCCATCAGTGAATGGGGGACTCTATCCACGCAGTATTTT; cdr3_aa: CAISEWGTLSTQYF
j_call: TRBJ1-5; d_call: -; v_call: TRBV7-9; clone_size: many; cdr3_nt: TGTGCCAGCAGCTTTGGCAATCAGCCCCAGCATTTT; cdr3_aa: CASSFGNQPQHF
j_call: TRBJ2-6; d_call: TRBD1; v_call: TRBV20-1; clone_size: -; cdr3_nt: TGCAGTGCTAGCTCCATTGGGACAGCCGGGGCCAACGTCCTGACTTTC; cdr3_aa: CSASSIGTAGANVLTF
j_call: TRBJ2-6; d_call: -; v_call: TRBV7-6; clone_size: -; cdr3_nt: TGTGCCAGCAGCCCCATAGAGGTGGGTGGGGCCAACGTCCTGACTTTC; cdr3_aa: CASSPIEVGGANVLTF
j_call: TRBJ2-3; d_call: -; v_call: TRBV6-2/TRBV6-3; clone_size: -; cdr3_nt: TGTGCCAGCAGTTACATGGTGAATACGCAGTATTTT; cdr3_aa: CASSYMVNTQYF
j_call: TRBJ1-5; d_call: TRBD1; v_call: TRBV29-1; clone_size: few; cdr3_nt: TGCAGCGTGGCTGCAGGGGGCGATAGCAATCAGCCCCAGCATTTT; cdr3_aa: CSVAAGGDSNQPQHF
j_call: TRBJ2-1; d_call: TRBD2; v_call: TRBV7-9; clone_size: -; cdr3_nt: TGTGCCAGCAGCCCCGGGACTAGCGGGATCCACAAGGGGCAGTTCTTC; cdr3_aa: CASSPGTSGIHKGQFF
j_call: TRBJ2-5; d_call: -; v_call: TRBV2; clone_size: few; cdr3_nt: TGTGCCAGCAGTGCCTCTGCCAACAGGGCGGGATACCAAGAGACCCAGTACTTC; cdr3_aa: CASSASANRAGYQETQYF
j_call: TRBJ2-7; d_call: -; v_call: TRBV11-2; clone_size: few; cdr3_nt: TGTGCCAGCAGCTTATCCCGGAACGAGCAGTACTTC; cdr3_aa: CASSLSRNEQYF
j_call: TRBJ1-1; d_call: -; v_call: TRBV29-1; clone_size: -; cdr3_nt: TGCAGCGTTGTGTACTACACTGAAGCTTTCTTT; cdr3_aa: CSVVYYTEAFF
j_call: TRBJ2-3; d_call: TRBD2; v_call: TRBV29-1; clone_size: few; cdr3_nt: TGCAGCGTTGACGAGCCAGCGGGGGGACTATACACAGATACGCAGTATTTT; cdr3_aa: CSVDEPAGGLYTDTQYF
j_call: TRBJ2-5; d_call: -; v_call: TRBV18; clone_size: few; cdr3_nt: TGTGCCAGCTCACCTGACAGGTGGAACTACGAGACCCAGTACTTC; cdr3_aa: CASSPDRWNYETQYF
j_call: TRBJ2-4; d_call: -; v_call: TRBV14; clone_size: few; cdr3_nt: TGTGCCAGCAGCCATAACCGGGCCATCCAGTACTTC; cdr3_aa: CASSHNRAIQYF
j_call: TRBJ2-3; d_call: -; v_call: TRBV4-3; clone_size: many; cdr3_nt: TGCGCCAGCAGCCGGAACCGGGACAATTTTGCAGATACGCAGTATTTT; cdr3_aa: CASSRNRDNFADTQYF
j_call: TRBJ2-7; d_call: -; v_call: TRBV7-2; clone_size: -; cdr3_nt: TGTGCCAGCAGCTTAGCGGGGTCACGCTCCTACGAGCAGTACTTC; cdr3_aa: CASSLAGSRSYEQYF
j_call: TRBJ2-3; d_call: -; v_call: TRBV29-1; clone_size: -; cdr3_nt: TGCAGCGGGGTGAGGGGCACAGATACGCAGTATTTT; cdr3_aa: CSGVRGTDTQYF
j_call: TRBJ2-5; d_call: TRBD2; v_call: TRBV7-9; clone_size: many; cdr3_nt: TGTGCCAGCAGCTCCGGGACTAGCGTCTACCAAGAGACCCAGTACTTC; cdr3_aa: CASSSGTSVYQETQYF
j_call: TRBJ1-5; d_call: -; v_call: TRBV12-3/TRBV12-4; clone_size: few; cdr3_nt: TGTGCCAGCACCCTGAGCGGGGGAGGCAATCAGCCCCAGCATTTT; cdr3_aa: CASTLSGGGNQPQHF
j_call: TRBJ1-2; d_call: -; v_call: TRBV28; clone_size: few; cdr3_nt: TGTGCCAGTCAATCAGGGAGCTATGGCTACACCTTC; cdr3_aa: CASQSGSYGYTF
j_call: TRBJ2-5; d_call: TRBD1; v_call: TRBV29-1; clone_size: -; cdr3_nt: TGCAGCGTTGACCGGACAGGGAACCAAGAGACCCAGTACTTC; cdr3_aa: CSVDRTGNQETQYF
j_call: TRBJ1-5; d_call: -; v_call: TRBV12-3/TRBV12-4; clone_size: few; cdr3_nt: TGTGCCAGCAGTCGGAGGGGGCAGCCCCAGCATTTT; cdr3_aa: CASSRRGQPQHF
j_call: TRBJ2-3; d_call: -; v_call: TRBV7-2; clone_size: -; cdr3_nt: TGTGCCAGCAGCGGGGGACTCCCCGAAGCGCAGTATTTT; cdr3_aa: CASSGGLPEAQYF
j_call: TRBJ1-2; d_call: -; v_call: TRBV9; clone_size: few; cdr3_nt: TGTGCCAGCAGCGTAGAAGGAACGTATGGCTACACCTTC; cdr3_aa: CASSVEGTYGYTF
j_call: TRBJ2-7; d_call: TRBD1; v_call: TRBV15; clone_size: few; cdr3_nt: TGTGCCACCAGCAGAGAATCGACAGGGGTGCTTAACTACGAGCAGTACTTC; cdr3_aa: CATSRESTGVLNYEQYF
j_call: TRBJ1-5; d_call: -; v_call: TRBV6-6; clone_size: few; cdr3_nt: TGTGCCAGCAGTTACCCGTCGACAGTTTATAGCAATCAGCCCCAGCATTTT; cdr3_aa: CASSYPSTVYSNQPQHF
j_call: TRBJ1-1; d_call: TRBD1; v_call: TRBV6-5; clone_size: many; cdr3_nt: TGTGCCAGCAGCAACAGGGGAGTGAACACTGAAGCTTTCTTT; cdr3_aa: CASSNRGVNTEAFF
j_call: TRBJ2-5; d_call: TRBD1; v_call: TRBV28; clone_size: -; cdr3_nt: TGTGCCAGCAGTTTAAACAGGGGATTGTATGAGACCCAGTACTTC; cdr3_aa: CASSLNRGLYETQYF
j_call: TRBJ2-1; d_call: -; v_call: TRBV4-3; clone_size: -; cdr3_nt: TGCGCCAGCAGCCAAGATCGCTACTCCAATGAGCAGTTCTTC; cdr3_aa: CASSQDRYSNEQFF
j_call: TRBJ1-6; d_call: -; v_call: TRBV4-3; clone_size: -; cdr3_nt: TGCGCCAGCAGAGTTAGCAGGGTTGGTAATTCACCCCTCCACTTT; cdr3_aa: CASRVSRVGNSPLHF
j_call: TRBJ2-7; d_call: TRBD1; v_call: TRBV9; clone_size: -; cdr3_nt: TGTGCCAGCAGCGTGACAGGGGGTAGCTCCTACGAGCAGTACTTC; cdr3_aa: CASSVTGGSSYEQYF
j_call: TRBJ1-4; d_call: -; v_call: TRBV15; clone_size: few; cdr3_nt: TGTGCCACCAGCAGCCTCCCTTTGTCCCTTAATGAAAAACTGTTTTTT; cdr3_aa: CATSSLPLSLNEKLFF
j_call: TRBJ2-3; d_call: TRBD1; v_call: TRBV6-2/TRBV6-3; clone_size: many; cdr3_nt: TGTGCCAGCAGTTCTCGAGGACAGGGAACAGATACGCAGTATTTT; cdr3_aa: CASSSRGQGTDTQYF
j_call: TRBJ2-5; d_call: -; v_call: TRBV15; clone_size: -; cdr3_nt: TGTGCCACCAGAGATAGGACTCCCCAAGTGACCCAGTACTTC; cdr3_aa: CATRDRTPQVTQYF
j_call: TRBJ1-5; d_call: TRBD1; v_call: TRBV7-2; clone_size: many; cdr3_nt: TGTGCCAGCAGCTCGACAGGGGTCAATCAGCCCCAGCATTTT; cdr3_aa: CASSSTGVNQPQHF
j_call: TRBJ2-6; d_call: -; v_call: TRBV12-3/TRBV12-4; clone_size: few; cdr3_nt: TGTGCCAGCAGTTCCGACAACTACTCTGGGGCCAACGTCCTGACTTTC; cdr3_aa: CASSSDNYSGANVLTF
j_call: TRBJ1-4; d_call: -; v_call: TRBV19; clone_size: -; cdr3_nt: TGTGCCAGTTCAGGCCACAGGAGTGAAAAACTGTTTTTT; cdr3_aa: CASSGHRSEKLFF
j_call: TRBJ2-1; d_call: -; v_call: TRBV29-1; clone_size: many; cdr3_nt: TGCAGCGTTGAAGACCCTCACAGGGTGGGGGAAGATGAGCAGTTCTTC; cdr3_aa: CSVEDPHRVGEDEQFF
j_call: TRBJ1-6; d_call: -; v_call: TRBV18; clone_size: -; cdr3_nt: TGTGCCAGCTCACCGATCGGGGCCTCCTCCTATAATTCACCCCTCCACTTT; cdr3_aa: CASSPIGASSYNSPLHF
j_call: TRBJ2-7; d_call: -; v_call: TRBV14; clone_size: -; cdr3_nt: TGTGCCAGCAGCCAGACTGGCCCTAACTACGAGCAGTACTTC; cdr3_aa: CASSQTGPNYEQYF
j_call: TRBJ1-2; d_call: -; v_call: TRBV7-9; clone_size: -; cdr3_nt: TGTGCCAGCAGCACCACAACCCCCGACAGTTTCTATGGCTACACCTTC; cdr3_aa: CASSTTTPDSFYGYTF
j_call: TRBJ1-6; d_call: -; v_call: TRBV25-1; clone_size: -; cdr3_nt: TGTGCCAGCAGTAGTGCTCTGAATTCACCCCTCCACTTT; cdr3_aa: CASSSALNSPLHF